The clone carrying this T cell receptor (beta chain) is labeled as medium-sized (0.01 to 0.1%). This specimen comes from a study of T-cell memory formation after mild COVID-19. Trimming left V 4 bases short and J 7 bases short, with 13 bases between. This CDR3 is built from 13 residues. TCRdb ran MiXCR on the 5' RACE reads and lists one entry per CDR3 protein. The table has approximately 250,000 distinct CDR3 sequences, around 15% seen once; the top ten hold roughly a fifth. The rearrangement joins TRBV12-3 or TRBV12-4 to TRBJ1-2; D not resolved. The sequenced sample was PBMCs or a T cell subset sorted from them (not recorded which). The clonotype was recovered from a man aged 18 to 29 who had mild COVID-19 (a few samples of this study predate the infection). Cell type and time point are not known. Written as DNA, the CDR3 is TGTGCCAGCAGTTCCAATGGTTTCGGTGGCTACACCTTC. It encodes CASSSNGFGGYTF.